A selection of T cell receptor beta chains follows, all from one sample in a study of T cell changes during pregnancy in multiple sclerosis. Method: immunoSEQ multiplex PCR; TCRdb's copy keeps in-frame clones and lacks some. Altogether around 99,000 clones are present, just under 95% being singletons, with the ten largest covering roughly 0.82%. Material: peripheral blood, obtained in the third trimester of pregnancy. All receptors derive from a female donor in good health, enrolled as a control in a pregnancy study. CDR3s include the opening cysteine and the closing phenylalanine or tryptophan. D genes are given only for firm matches. The size entry is marked missing in some rows and otherwise reads once, few, many or a size class.

>TRBJ2-5|-|TRBV7-9|TRBD2
CASSNGLAGGEGETQYF
TGTGCCAGCAGCAACGGCCTAGCGGGGGGGGAGGGTGAGACCCAGTACTTC
>TRBJ2-1|-|TRBV19|-
CASSLSGPSEQFF
TGTGCCAGTAGTCTCTCGGGTCCGTCAGAGCAGTTCTTC
>TRBJ2-7|-|TRBV23-1|-
CASSQFRVGEQYF
TGCGCCAGCAGTCAATTCCGGGTAGGCGAGCAGTACTTC
>TRBJ1-1|-|TRBV7-3|TRBD1
CASSNRGRGDTEAFF
TGTGCCAGCAGCAACAGGGGCAGGGGGGACACTGAAGCTTTCTTT
>TRBJ2-3|-|TRBV9|TRBD1
CASSVKGALGTDTQYF
TGTGCCAGCAGCGTAAAGGGGGCATTGGGTACAGATACGCAGTATTTT
>TRBJ2-5|-|TRBV25-1|-
CASSDQRAATETQYF
TGTGCCAGCAGTGACCAACGAGCGGCAACAGAGACCCAGTACTTC
>TRBJ2-7|-|TRBV2|-
CASSPLEQYF
TGTGCCAGCAGTCCCCTCGAGCAGTACTTC
>TRBJ2-7|-|TRBV27|-
CASSIDGTSYEQYF
TGTGCCAGCAGTATCGACGGGACATCCTACGAGCAGTACTTC
>TRBJ1-2|-|TRBV5-8|TRBD1
CASSLGLGGDGYTF
TGTGCCAGCAGCTTGGGTCTAGGGGGCGATGGCTACACCTTC
>TRBJ1-5|-|TRBV5-6|TRBD1
CASSLATGDQPQHF
TGTGCCAGCAGCTTGGCGACAGGGGATCAGCCCCAGCATTTT
>TRBJ2-1|-|TRBV12-5|TRBD1
CASGLVRGQGNEQFF
TGTGCTAGTGGTTTGGTACGAGGACAGGGGAATGAGCAGTTCTTC
>TRBJ1-6|-|TRBV5-1|TRBD1
CASSLLDRVDSPLHF
TGCGCCAGCAGCCTTCTGGACAGGGTGGATTCACCCCTCCACTTT
>TRBJ1-2|-|TRBV5-6|-
CASTWDNENYGYTF
TGTGCCAGCACTTGGGACAACGAAAACTATGGCTACACCTTC
>TRBJ2-7|once|TRBV6-5|-
CASSTTGEQYF
TGTGCCAGCAGTACGACAGGCGAGCAGTACTTC
>TRBJ2-2|-|TRBV7-2|TRBD1
CASSSEGAANTGELFF
TGTGCCAGCAGCTCCGAGGGGGCGGCGAACACCGGGGAGCTGTTTTTT
>TRBJ2-5|-|TRBV11-2|-
CASRRLGGRETQYF
TGTGCCAGCAGACGCCTGGGGGGACGGGAGACCCAGTACTTC
>TRBJ1-1|-|TRBV27|-
CASSLRPGRPEAFF
TGTGCCAGCAGTTTAAGGCCGGGAAGACCTGAAGCTTTCTTT
>TRBJ2-2|few|TRBV6-4|-
CASGKDSANTGELFF
TGTGCCAGCGGAAAGGACAGCGCGAACACCGGGGAGCTGTTTTTT
>TRBJ2-1|-|TRBV7-2|TRBD1
CASSANRDSQEQFF
TGTGCCAGCAGCGCGAACAGGGACAGCCAGGAGCAGTTCTTC
>TRBJ1-3|-|TRBV6-5|-
CASGRGGNTIYF
TGTGCCAGCGGCAGGGGAGGAAACACCATATATTTT
>TRBJ1-4|-|TRBV11-2|TRBD1
CASSFTTGGPEKLFF
TGTGCCAGCAGCTTTACGACAGGGGGTCCTGAAAAACTGTTTTTT
>TRBJ2-5|-|TRBV5-4|-
CASSLVPIETQYF
TGTGCCAGCAGCTTGGTTCCTATAGAGACCCAGTACTTC
>TRBJ2-1|-|TRBV4-3|TRBD2
CASSQDLSGGANEQFF
TGCGCCAGCAGCCAAGATTTGAGCGGGGGGGCAAATGAGCAGTTCTTC
>TRBJ1-6|-|TRBV5-1|-
CASSSGSSAGIDSPLHF
TGCGCCAGCAGCTCAGGGTCCTCCGCTGGCATTGATTCACCCCTCCACTTT
>TRBJ2-4|once|TRBV5-4|-
CASSAGDTLARNIQYF
TGTGCCAGCAGCGCGGGCGACACACTAGCAAGGAACATTCAGTACTTC
>TRBJ1-2|-|TRBV19|-
CASSRTGWDGYTF
TGTGCCAGTAGCAGGACGGGGTGGGATGGCTACACCTTC
>TRBJ1-1|few|TRBV19|TRBD1
CASSMAAGGNTEAFF
TGTGCCAGTAGTATGGCGGCAGGGGGTAACACTGAAGCTTTCTTT
>TRBJ1-2|once|TRBV7-8|-
CASNPLIAVTNYGYTF
TGTGCCAGCAACCCTCTTATCGCGGTAACTAACTATGGCTACACCTTC
>TRBJ2-1|once|TRBV27|-
CASRGGPGPFPYNEQFF
TGTGCCAGCAGGGGGGGTCCCGGTCCGTTCCCCTACAATGAGCAGTTCTTC
>TRBJ2-6|-|TRBV27|-
CASSKTGNGWSSGANVLTF
TGTGCCAGCAGTAAGACCGGGAACGGGTGGAGCTCTGGGGCCAACGTCCTGACTTTC
>TRBJ2-3|once|TRBV5-4|TRBD2
CASSFSGDTDTQYF
TGTGCCAGCAGCTTTAGCGGGGACACAGATACGCAGTATTTT
>TRBJ2-2|once|TRBV9|-
CASSGSVGELFF
TGTGCCAGCAGCGGGTCGGTCGGGGAGCTGTTTTTT
>TRBJ2-1|-|TRBV28|-
CASSWGSLNEQFF
TGTGCCAGCAGTTGGGGCAGTCTGAATGAGCAGTTCTTC
>TRBJ2-7|-|TRBV4-1|-
CASSQALTRGYEQYF
TGCGCCAGCAGCCAGGCATTAACGAGAGGCTACGAGCAGTACTTC
>TRBJ2-5|once|TRBV7-9|-
CASSLVGGWETQYF
TGTGCCAGCAGCTTAGTAGGGGGATGGGAGACCCAGTACTTC
>TRBJ1-1|-|TRBV11-2|-
CASSLVDAGTEAFF
TGTGCCAGCAGCTTAGTCGATGCGGGGACCGAAGCTTTCTTT
>TRBJ1-4|-|TRBV30|-
CAWTEGSNEKLFF
TGTGCCTGGACGGAGGGTAGTAATGAAAAACTGTTTTTT
>TRBJ2-1|-|TRBV5-4|TRBD2
CASSLSSGGLNEQFF
TGTGCCAGCAGCTTGTCTAGCGGGGGGCTAAATGAGCAGTTCTTC
>TRBJ2-3|-|TRBV7-9|-
CASSFYESTDTQYF
TGTGCCAGCAGCTTTTATGAGTCCACAGATACGCAGTATTTT
>TRBJ1-1|few|TRBV19|TRBD1
CASSPDRGQVKAFF
TGTGCCAGTAGCCCGGACAGGGGGCAGGTGAAAGCTTTCTTT
>TRBJ2-1|-|TRBV30|-
CAWKDSSYNEQFF
TGTGCCTGGAAGGACAGTTCCTACAATGAGCAGTTCTTC
>TRBJ1-1|-|TRBV27|-
CASSLVGRGEAFF
TGTGCCAGCAGTTTAGTCGGCCGAGGTGAAGCTTTCTTT
>TRBJ2-1|-|TRBV7-2|TRBD2
CASSRTSGGRNEQFF
TGTGCCAGCAGCCGGACTAGCGGGGGGAGGAATGAGCAGTTCTTC
>TRBJ1-2|-|TRBV30|-
CAWSVPADLNYGYTF
TGTGCCTGGAGTGTACCCGCGGATCTGAACTATGGCTACACCTTC
>TRBJ2-7|-|TRBV5-1|TRBD2
CASSLGTSGTYEQYF
TGCGCCAGCAGCCTCGGGACTAGCGGGACCTACGAGCAGTACTTC
>TRBJ1-5|once|TRBV5-1|-
CASSLGGLGSQPQHF
TGCGCCAGCAGCTTGGGTGGGCTCGGATCTCAGCCCCAGCATTTT
>TRBJ1-4|-|TRBV5-1|-
CASTPGGGEKLFF
TGCGCCAGCACCCCGGGAGGCGGCGAAAAACTGTTTTTT
>TRBJ1-5|-|TRBV7-2|-
CASSWRGSRSYSNQPQHF
TGTGCCAGCAGCTGGCGGGGTTCGAGGTCCTATAGCAATCAGCCCCAGCATTTT